The subject of this entry is one T cell receptor (beta chain). The antigen is unknown. The data originate from a study of beta chain features in type 1 diabetes. In the study overall: Investigators examined approximately 100,000,000 sorted cells across all samples.

The study, taken as a whole, reports: The naive, central memory and Treg TCRB repertoires of patients appeared to be more similar to one another than those of healthy donors. Any HLA effect on TCRB rearrangement was left unresolved by small sub-analyses. Across all four CD4+ subsets, people with type 1 diabetes showed modestly shorter TCRB CDR3s.

What was sequenced were expressed TCRB transcripts, since all of the isolated RNA had been reverse transcribed. The method was immunoSEQ multiplex PCR; TCRdb's version includes in-frame clones alone and lacks a portion of them. This sample has around 350,000 clones, with roughly 13% found just once. The V segment lost 5 bases and the J segment 2 bases; nucleotides outside the gene matches: 3. The CDR3 totals 13 residues. Germline values: CDR1 GTSNPN, CDR2 SVGIG (reference sequence). The receptor was derived from a young man in good health. V is TRBV30 and J is TRBJ2-1, with 7 nucleotides matching TRBD1. Sequencing was carried out using naive CD4+ T cells from blood. This CDR3 reads CAWRDSPYNEQFF. The CDR3 DNA sequence: TGTGCCTGGCGGGACAGCCCCTACAATGAGCAGTTCTTC.